These 13 T cell receptor beta chains came from one sample sequenced in a study of sequential checkpoint blockade in melanoma. As for treatment: randomized to nivolumab then ipilimumab (arm A) or the reverse (arm B). Here immunoSEQ multiplex PCR was the method, and the copy in TCRdb shows in-frame clones only, minus some. The table shows around 20,000 clones, with approximately 79% occurring only once. The sequenced sample was CD8+ T cells sorted from blood (inferred from file names), obtained from a patient given nivolumab and ipilimumab in sequence. These receptor sequences come from a human donor with melanoma.

The V and J genes are TRBV7-8 and TRBJ2-4, with TRBD2 matching over 14 bases. This CDR3 has 20 amino acids. Trimming at V came to 5 bases and at J to 1 base, leaving 13 bases not matched to a gene. Germline V gives CDR1 SGHVS, CDR2 FQNEAQ. CDR3 sequence: CASSPRLAGGPGGAKNIQYF. CDR3 nucleotides: TGTGCCAGCAGCCCCCGACTAGCGGGGGGGCCCGGTGGTGCCAAAAACATTCAGTACTTC.

The V and J genes are TRBV7-2 and TRBJ2-5; the D gene is possibly TRBD1 (6 bases). CDR3 size: 14 residues. The germline V gene has CDR1 SGHTA and CDR2 FQGNSA. V lost 0 bases, J lost 4 bases, and 9 bases lay in between. The DNA for the CDR3 is TGTGCCAGCAGCTTAGCGGTCAGGGGAGAGACCCAGTACTTC. Protein product: CASSLAVRGETQYF.

The chain employs TRBV7-6 and TRBJ1-1, with a possible D match to TRBD1 (6 bases). There are 15 residues in the CDR3. Germline V gene sequence: CDR1 SGHVS, CDR2 FNYEAQ. V shed 1 base and J shed 4 bases, with 13 bases lying between them. CDR3 in amino acids: CASSLGATGGTEAFF. CDR3 DNA sequence: TGTGCCAGCAGCTTAGGGGCGACAGGCGGCACTGAAGCTTTCTTT.

This chain joins TRBV19 and TRBJ1-5; D possibly corresponds to TRBD1 (5 bases). This CDR3 is built from 14 residues. V was cut by 6 bases and J by 3 bases, with 12 bases left in between. CDR1 and CDR2 from the germline V gene are LNHDA and SQIVND (reference sequence). The CDR3 loop reads CASRIRDSNQPQHF. CDR3 bases: TGTGCCAGTAGGATTCGGGACTCCAATCAGCCCCAGCATTTT.

The chain employs TRBV30 and TRBJ2-3; D might be TRBD1 (6 bases). V lost 4 bases to trimming and J lost 3 bases, with 17 bases between them. CDR3 length: 15 residues. CDR1 GTSNPN and CDR2 SVGIG come from the germline V gene (reference sequence). The DNA for the CDR3 is TGTGCCTGGAAAGGAACAGGGAGAGGGACAGATACGCAGTATTTT. It specifies CAWKGTGRGTDTQYF.

The chain uses TRBV7-2 and TRBJ2-2; 7 bases align to TRBD2. The trim removed 5 bases at V and 5 bases at J, leaving 5 bases unmatched. Germline V gene data show CDR1 as SGHTA and CDR2 as FQGNSA. The CDR3 has 14 amino acids. Here the CDR3 reads CASSAQGLTGELFF. For the CDR3, the DNA is TGTGCCAGCAGCGCTCAGGGACTAACCGGGGAGCTGTTTTTT. Supplemented by reference TRBV7-2 and TRBJ2-2, the full variable domain reads GAGVSQSPSNKVTEKGKDVELRCDPISGHTALYWYRQSLGQGLEFLIYFQGNSAPDKSGLPSDRFSAERTGGSVSTLTIQRTQQEDSAVYLCASSAQGLTGELFFGEGSRLTVL.

The rearrangement joins TRBV4-3 to TRBJ2-1; 8 bases align to TRBD2. Looked up from germline, CDR1 is LGHNA and CDR2 is YSLEER. The CDR3 covers 15 residues. V lost 4 bases, J lost 4 bases, and 6 bases stayed unmatched. CDR3 loop: CASSPGLAVYNEQFF. Written as DNA, the CDR3 is TGCGCCAGCAGCCCCGGACTAGCAGTTTACAATGAGCAGTTCTTC.

This clone was counted once. V is TRBV29-1 and J is TRBJ1-4; D may be TRBD1 (6 bases). CDR3 length: 10 amino acids. Germline V gene data show CDR1 as SQVTM and CDR2 as ANQGSEA. V gave up 2 bases and J gave up 11 bases, with 6 bases separating them. The CDR3 reads CSVEQGKLFF. CDR3 bases: TGCAGCGTTGAACAGGGGAAACTGTTTTTT.

The chain carries TRBV19 and TRBJ2-1, with D tentatively TRBD1 (7 bases). Germline V CDR1 and CDR2: LNHDA, SQIVND (reference sequence). Trimming pared 7 bases from V and 3 bases from J, leaving 13 bases between. The CDR3 spans 14 residues. CDR3 protein: CASTAGQLYNEQFF. The CDR3 DNA reads as TGTGCCAGTACGGCGGGACAGCTCTACAATGAGCAGTTCTTC.

The chain links TRBV27 to TRBJ2-7; tentative D call: TRBD2 (6 bases). The CDR3 consists of 16 residues. V lost 6 bases and J lost 2, with 20 bases in between. The germline gives CDR1 MNHEY, CDR2 SMNVEV (reference sequence). This CDR3 is CASSPSGGALTYEQYF. CDR3 nucleotides: TGTGCCAGCAGCCCCTCTGGAGGGGCGTTGACCTACGAGCAGTACTTC.

This clone turned up a few times. The junction departs from the called germline gene at one end, perhaps through a read error. The chain recombines TRBV11-2 with TRBJ2-4; 7 bases align to TRBD1. The CDR3 loop spans 16 amino acids. CDR1 is SGHAT and CDR2 is FQNNGV in the germline V gene. The CDR3 region is CASSLDRARAKNIQYF. The CDR3 DNA follows: TGTGCCAGCAGTTTAGACAGGGCGAGAGCCAAAAACATTCAGTACTTC.

This clone was counted once. The CDR3 sequence: CASSEAGTGSYEQYF. The CDR3 nucleotides are TGTGCCAGCAGTGAAGCCGGGACAGGGTCCTACGAGCAGTACTTC. The V call is TRBV2, the J call TRBJ2-7; TRBD1 aligns across 9 bases. Germline V gives CDR1 SNHLY, CDR2 FYNNEI. CDR3 size: 15 residues. V shed 0 bases and J 1 base; nucleotides not matched to a gene: 1.

This clone was seen once. V is TRBV5-1 and J is TRBJ2-7; D is possibly TRBD1 (6 bases). Germline V gene sequence: CDR1 SGHRS, CDR2 YFSETQ. There are 13 residues in the CDR3. V lost 2 bases to trimming and J lost 1 base, with 7 bases between them. The CDR3 DNA reads as TGCGCCAGCAGCTTCGGGACATCCTACGAGCAGTACTTC. It is translated as CASSFGTSYEQYF.